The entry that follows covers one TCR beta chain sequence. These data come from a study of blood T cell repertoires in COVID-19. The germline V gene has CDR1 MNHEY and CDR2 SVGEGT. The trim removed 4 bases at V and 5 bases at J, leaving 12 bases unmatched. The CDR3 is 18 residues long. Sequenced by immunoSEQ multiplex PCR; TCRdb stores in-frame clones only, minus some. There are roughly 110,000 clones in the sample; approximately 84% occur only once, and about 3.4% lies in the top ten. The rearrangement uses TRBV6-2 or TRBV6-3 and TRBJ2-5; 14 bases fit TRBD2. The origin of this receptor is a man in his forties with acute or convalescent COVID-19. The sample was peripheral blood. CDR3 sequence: CASSSPRLTSGGVETQYF. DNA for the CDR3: TGTGCCAGCAGTTCGCCTCGACTGACTAGCGGGGGGGTGGAGACCCAGTACTTC.